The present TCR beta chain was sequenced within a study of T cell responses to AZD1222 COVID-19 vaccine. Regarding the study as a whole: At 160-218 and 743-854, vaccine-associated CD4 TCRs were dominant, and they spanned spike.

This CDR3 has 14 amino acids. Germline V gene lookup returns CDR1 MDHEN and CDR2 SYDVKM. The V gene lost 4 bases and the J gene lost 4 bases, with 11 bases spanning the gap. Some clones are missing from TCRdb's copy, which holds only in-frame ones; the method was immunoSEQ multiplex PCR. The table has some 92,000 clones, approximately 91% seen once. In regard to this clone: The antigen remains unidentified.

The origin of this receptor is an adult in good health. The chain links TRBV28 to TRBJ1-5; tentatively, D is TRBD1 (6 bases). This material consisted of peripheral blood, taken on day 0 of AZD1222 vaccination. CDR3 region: CASSWRQGNQPQHF. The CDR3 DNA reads TGTGCCAGCAGTTGGCGTCAGGGGAATCAGCCCCAGCATTTT.